What follows are 8 T cell receptor beta chains derived from one specimen sequenced in a study of metastatic and nonmetastatic thyroid tumors. TCRdb reanalyzed the PCR reads with MiXCR. The table includes 23,000 or so clones, about 25% detected once. Every patient underwent thyroid surgery untreated. Sample: tumor tissue. The receptor set was obtained from a female donor with papillary thyroid cancer or a benign thyroid nodule (not recorded which). Some clones in this sample may be carry-over from other donors' samples.

In this sample, this clone turned up many times. J is TRBJ1-3 and V is TRBV3-1, with D unresolved. Germline values: CDR1 LGHDT, CDR2 YNNKEL (reference sequence). There are 14 residues in the CDR3. Trimming took 4 bases from V and 0 from J, leaving 7 bases between them. This CDR3 reads CASSPPGSGNTIYF. For the CDR3, the DNA is TGTGCCAGCAGCCCCCCGGGCTCTGGAAACACCATATATTTT.

This chain connects TRBV6-2 or TRBV6-3 to TRBJ1-2; D gene uncertain. The V end lost 4 bases, the J end lost 7 bases, and 22 bases lay between the germline ends. Germline V gives CDR1 MNHEY, CDR2 SVGEGT. CDR3 length equals 16 residues. CDR3 bases: TGTGCCAGCAGTTCCCGACCGAGGCTCTACTATGGTGGCTACACCTTC. This translates into CASSSRPRLYYGGYTF.

This clone was counted many times. This chain links TRBV29-1 with TRBJ2-1; tentative D call: TRBD2 (6 bases). Trimming took off 7 bases at V and 8 bases at J, with 6 bases between the two ends. The CDR3 extends over 9 amino acids. Germline assignment: CDR1 SQVTM and CDR2 ANQGSEA. CDR3 nucleotides: TGCAGCGCGGGGGATGAGCAGTTCTTC. Translating it yields CSAGDEQFF.

In its sample, this clone was seen a few times. This rearrangement joins TRBV6-5 to TRBJ2-7, with D uncertain. Per germline, CDR1 MNHEY and CDR2 SVGAGI. The CDR3 runs 14 residues. With 2 bases removed from V and 3 bases from J, the gap between germline ends came to 11 bases. CDR3 DNA: TGTGCCAGCAGTTACAGGCAGTGCAGCTACGAGCAGTACTTC. This encodes CASSYRQCSYEQYF.

This clone was observed a few times. The chain combines TRBV7-2 with TRBJ2-7, with 8 bases lining up with TRBD1. The CDR3 runs 11 residues. J gave up 12 bases and V 5 bases, and 6 bases lay outside the gene matches. Germline lookup yields CDR1 SGHTA and CDR2 FQGNSA. The DNA for the CDR3 is TGTGCCAGCAGCCAGACAGGGGAGTGGTACTTC. Translation: CASSQTGEWYF.

This clone was seen at least ten times. J is TRBJ2-3 and V is TRBV20-1; weak D call: TRBD1 (5 bases). From germline, CDR1 is DFQATT and CDR2 SNEGSKA (reference sequence). Trimming pared 7 bases from V and 1 base from J, leaving 15 bases between. This CDR3 region has 14 residues. CDR3 DNA: TGCAGTGTGGACGGTAAAGGGGGCACAGATACGCAGTATTTT. Translated, it gives CSVDGKGGTDTQYF.

This clone was counted at least ten times. This chain uses TRBV18 with TRBJ2-3; either TRBD1 or TRBD2 may fit D (5 bases each). CDR1 is KGHSH and CDR2 is LQKENI in the germline V gene. Deletions cut 3 bases from V and 2 bases from J, with 12 bases between. The CDR3 is 15 residues long. The CDR3 sequence: CASSPPGAITDTQYF. CDR3 DNA sequence: TGTGCCAGCTCACCCCCCGGGGCCATCACAGATACGCAGTATTTT.

The gene calls are TRBV20-1 and TRBJ1-1, with 10 bases that match TRBD1. From germline, CDR1 is DFQATT and CDR2 SNEGSKA (reference sequence). Trimming at V came to 0 bases and at J to 9 bases, leaving 10 bases not matched to a gene. The CDR3 spans 15 residues. The CDR3 is CSAREDGTGVVKAFF. The CDR3, as DNA: TGCAGTGCTAGAGAGGACGGGACAGGGGTTGTTAAAGCTTTCTTT.